The 5 T cell receptor beta chains in this list originate from one sample, sequenced in a study of somatic mutations in cytotoxic T cells in rheumatoid arthritis. This table comes from immunoSEQ multiplex PCR, and its TCRdb copy is limited to in-frame clones, with some not included. The sample has under 20,000 clones; about 90% are singletons. Sequencing used CD8+ T cells sorted from blood. The origin of the receptors is a man aged 35 to 55 in good health.

In its sample, this clone was seen once. The rearrangement uses TRBV9 and TRBJ2-3, with TRBD2 matching over 10 bases. Germline values: CDR1 SGDLS, CDR2 YYNGEE. The CDR3 spans 15 residues. V lost 4 bases and J lost 3; bases outside the gene matches: 5. The chain's CDR3 is CASSPQAGGTDTQYF. CDR3 nucleotides: TGTGCCAGCAGCCCACAAGCGGGAGGGACAGATACGCAGTATTTT.

In DNA, the CDR3 is TGTGCCAGCAGGGGACTAGCGGTGCCCTCGCCCAATGAGCAGTTCTTC. This gives the protein CASRGLAVPSPNEQFF. V usage is TRBV5-6 and J usage is TRBJ2-1; 11 positions agree with TRBD2. In germline, CDR1 is SGHDT, CDR2 YYEEEE. Unmatched junction bases numbered 10, after V lost 5 bases and J lost 6 bases. The CDR3 length is 16 residues.

The chain combines TRBV13 with TRBJ2-5; the D is unclear. The CDR3 sequence is 15 residues long. Germline CDR1 and CDR2: PRHDT and FYEKMQ (reference sequence). V gave up 5 bases and J gave up 0 bases, with 13 bases separating them. The CDR3 reads CASSPPIRDQETQYF. The CDR3 nucleotides are TGTGCCAGCAGCCCTCCCATAAGGGACCAAGAGACCCAGTACTTC. Together with reference TRBV13 and TRBJ2-5, the CDR3 gives the full variable domain: AAGVIQSPRHLIKEKRETATLKCYPIPRHDTVYWYQQGPGQDPQFLISFYEKMQSDKGSIPDRFSAQQFSDYHSELNMSSLELGDSALYFCASSPPIRDQETQYFGPGTRLLVL.

The chain links TRBV27 to TRBJ2-5; D is perhaps TRBD1 or TRBD2 (5 bases each). The germline V gene encodes CDR1 MNHEY and CDR2 SMNVEV (reference sequence). V was trimmed by 2 bases and J by 1 base, leaving 14 bases between them. This CDR3 contains 16 residues. The CDR3 spells CASSLRGPRPQETQYF. The CDR3 nucleotides are TGTGCCAGCAGTTTACGGGGACCGAGACCCCAAGAGACCCAGTACTTC.

The rearrangement joins TRBV4-3 to TRBJ2-7; TRBD2 aligns across 9 bases. The CDR3 is made up of 15 amino acids. After removal of 2 bases from V and 4 bases from J, the junction contained 6 bases not matched to a gene. Germline assignment: CDR1 LGHNA and CDR2 YSLEER. The CDR3 protein is CASSQNSGRGYEQYF. DNA for the CDR3: TGCGCCAGCAGCCAAAATAGCGGGAGAGGGTACGAGCAGTACTTC.